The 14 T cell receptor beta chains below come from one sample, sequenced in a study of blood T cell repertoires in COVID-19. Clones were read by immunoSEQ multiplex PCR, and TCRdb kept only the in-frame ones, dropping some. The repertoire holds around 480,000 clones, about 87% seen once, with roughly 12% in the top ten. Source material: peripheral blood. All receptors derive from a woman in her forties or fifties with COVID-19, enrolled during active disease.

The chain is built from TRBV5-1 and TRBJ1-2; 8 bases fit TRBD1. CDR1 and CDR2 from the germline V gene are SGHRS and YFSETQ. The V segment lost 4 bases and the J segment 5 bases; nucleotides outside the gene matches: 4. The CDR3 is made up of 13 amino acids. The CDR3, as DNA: TGCGCCAGCAGCATGGACAGGGAGTATGGCTACACCTTC. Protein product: CASSMDREYGYTF.

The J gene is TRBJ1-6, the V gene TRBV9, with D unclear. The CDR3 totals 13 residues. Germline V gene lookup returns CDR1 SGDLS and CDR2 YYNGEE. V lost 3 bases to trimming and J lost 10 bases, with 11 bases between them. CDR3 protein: CASSEGGGSPLHF. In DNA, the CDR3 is TGTGCCAGCAGCGAGGGTGGAGGATCACCCCTCCACTTT.

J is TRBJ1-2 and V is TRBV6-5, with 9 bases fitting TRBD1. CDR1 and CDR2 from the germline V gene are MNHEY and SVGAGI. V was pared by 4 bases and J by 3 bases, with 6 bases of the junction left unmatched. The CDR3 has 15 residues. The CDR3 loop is CASSSWTGADYGYTF. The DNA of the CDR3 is TGTGCCAGCAGTTCATGGACAGGGGCCGACTATGGCTACACCTTC.

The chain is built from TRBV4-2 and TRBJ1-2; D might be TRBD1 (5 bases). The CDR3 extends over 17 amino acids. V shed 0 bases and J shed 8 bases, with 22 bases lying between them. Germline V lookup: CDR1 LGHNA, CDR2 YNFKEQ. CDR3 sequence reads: CASSQDQEGASPRGYTF. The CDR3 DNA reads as TGTGCCAGCAGCCAAGATCAGGAAGGGGCCTCACCGCGAGGCTACACCTTC.

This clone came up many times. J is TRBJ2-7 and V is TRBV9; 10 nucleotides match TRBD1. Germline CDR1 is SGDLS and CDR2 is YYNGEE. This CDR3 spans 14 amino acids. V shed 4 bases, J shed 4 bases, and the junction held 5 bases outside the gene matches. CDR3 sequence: CASSQRQGAYEQYF. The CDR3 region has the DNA TGTGCCAGCAGCCAGAGACAGGGGGCTTACGAGCAGTACTTC.

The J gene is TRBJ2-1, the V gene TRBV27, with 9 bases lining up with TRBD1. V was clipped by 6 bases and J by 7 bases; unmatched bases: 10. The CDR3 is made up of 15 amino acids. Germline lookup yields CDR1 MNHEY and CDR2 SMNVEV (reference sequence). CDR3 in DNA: TGTGCCAGCAGCCTCCGGGACAGGGTGGGTAATGAGCAGTTCTTC. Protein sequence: CASSLRDRVGNEQFF.

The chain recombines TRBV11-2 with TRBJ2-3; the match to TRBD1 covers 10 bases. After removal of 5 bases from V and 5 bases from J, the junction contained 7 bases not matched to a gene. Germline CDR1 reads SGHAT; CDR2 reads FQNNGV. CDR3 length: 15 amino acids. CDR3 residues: CASSGQGGIGDTQYF. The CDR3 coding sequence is TGTGCCAGCAGCGGACAGGGGGGGATAGGAGATACGCAGTATTTT.

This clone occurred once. The CDR3 coding sequence is TGCGCCAGCAGCTTGGGGGTAGCGTACGAGCAGTACTTC. This sequence encodes CASSLGVAYEQYF. The chain employs TRBV5-1 and TRBJ2-7; D is possibly TRBD2 (5 bases). The V gene's germline CDR1 is SGHRS and CDR2 YFSETQ. Trimming pared 0 bases from V and 4 bases from J, leaving 8 bases between. The CDR3 extends over 13 amino acids.

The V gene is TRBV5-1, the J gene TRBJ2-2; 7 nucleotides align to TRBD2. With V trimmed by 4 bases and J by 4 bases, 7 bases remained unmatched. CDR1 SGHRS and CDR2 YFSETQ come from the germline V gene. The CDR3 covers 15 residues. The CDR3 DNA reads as TGCGCCAGCAGCCTCTCGGGGGGTCGCACCGGGGAGCTGTTTTTT. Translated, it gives CASSLSGGRTGELFF.

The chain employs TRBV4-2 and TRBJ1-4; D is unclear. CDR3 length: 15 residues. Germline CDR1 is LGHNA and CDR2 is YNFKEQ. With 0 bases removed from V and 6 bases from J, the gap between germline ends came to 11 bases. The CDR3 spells CASSQDGMRDEKLFF. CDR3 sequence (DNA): TGTGCCAGCAGCCAAGATGGTATGAGGGATGAAAAACTGTTTTTT.

CDR3 region: CASSIDRGGSPLHF. CDR3 coding DNA: TGTGCCAGTAGTATTGACAGGGGGGGCTCACCCCTCCACTTT. The chain has TRBV19 and TRBJ1-6; 9 bases match TRBD1. Germline lookup yields CDR1 LNHDA and CDR2 SQIVND (reference sequence). CDR3 size: 14 residues. Trimming removed 3 bases from V and 10 bases from J; junction bases left unmatched: 4.

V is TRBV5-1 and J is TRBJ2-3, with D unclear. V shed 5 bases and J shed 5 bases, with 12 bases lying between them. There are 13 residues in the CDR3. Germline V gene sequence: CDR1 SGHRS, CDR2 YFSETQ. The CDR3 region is CASRAVSGDTQYF. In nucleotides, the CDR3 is TGCGCCAGCAGGGCCGTCTCGGGAGATACGCAGTATTTT.

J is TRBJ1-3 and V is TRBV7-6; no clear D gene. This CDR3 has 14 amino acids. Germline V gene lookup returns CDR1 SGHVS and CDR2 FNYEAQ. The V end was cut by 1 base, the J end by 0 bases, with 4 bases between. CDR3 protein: CASSLGLSGNTIYF. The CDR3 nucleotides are TGTGCCAGCAGCTTAGGACTCTCTGGAAACACCATATATTTT.

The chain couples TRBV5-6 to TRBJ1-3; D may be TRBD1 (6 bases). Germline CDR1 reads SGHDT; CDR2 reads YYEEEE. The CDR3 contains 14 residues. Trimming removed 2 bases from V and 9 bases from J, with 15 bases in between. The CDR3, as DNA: TGTGCCAGCAGCTTCGGAACAGGGCTGGGCACCATATATTTT. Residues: CASSFGTGLGTIYF.